A single TCR beta chain is shown here with its context. Its antigen is currently unknown. This specimen belongs to a study of Tregs in tolerant kidney transplant recipients. As for the study in general: The nonmyeloablative bone marrow transplants came from related graft donors, with transient mixed chimerism.

Regarding the study as a whole: Tolerant patients' donor-specific Tregs expanded beyond overall Tregs, suggesting antigen-driven growth. Tregs expanded with activated donor B cells seemed most donor-specific.

Repertoires were generated with immunoSEQ multiplex PCR, while TCRdb's copy carries only in-frame clones and drops some. The sample includes some 70,000 clones, 85% to 90% of them seen just once. This CDR3 comprises 14 residues. From germline, CDR1 is SEHNR and CDR2 FQNEAQ (reference sequence). V shed 4 bases and J shed 4 bases, with 10 bases lying between them. V and J are TRBV7-9 and TRBJ1-4; D may be TRBD1 (5 bases). The sequencing here drew on CD4+ T cells from blood, taken before the transplant. This receptor was identified in a human donor who received a combined kidney and bone marrow transplant. CDR3 sequence (DNA): TGTGCCAGCAGCTCCGACAGCTTTAATGAAAAACTGTTTTTT. Translating gives CASSSDSFNEKLFF.